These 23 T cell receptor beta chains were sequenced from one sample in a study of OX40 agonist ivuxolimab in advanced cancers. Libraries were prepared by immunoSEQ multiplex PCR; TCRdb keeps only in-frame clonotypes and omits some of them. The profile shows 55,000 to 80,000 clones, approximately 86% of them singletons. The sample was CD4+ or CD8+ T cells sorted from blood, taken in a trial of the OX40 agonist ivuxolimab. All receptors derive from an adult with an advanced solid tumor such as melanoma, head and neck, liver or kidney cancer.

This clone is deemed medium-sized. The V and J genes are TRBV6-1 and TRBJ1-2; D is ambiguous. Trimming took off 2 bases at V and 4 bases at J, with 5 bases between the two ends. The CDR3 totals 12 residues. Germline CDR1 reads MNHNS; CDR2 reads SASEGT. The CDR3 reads CASSERLYGYTF. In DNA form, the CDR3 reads TGTGCCAGCAGTGAACGGCTCTATGGCTACACCTTC.

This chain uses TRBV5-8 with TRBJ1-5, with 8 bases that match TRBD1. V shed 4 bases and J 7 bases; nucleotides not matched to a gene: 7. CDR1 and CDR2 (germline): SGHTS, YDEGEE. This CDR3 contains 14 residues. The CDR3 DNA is TGTGCCAGCAGCGGCGGACAGGGCGCACAGCCCCAGCATTTT. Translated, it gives CASSGGQGAQPQHF.

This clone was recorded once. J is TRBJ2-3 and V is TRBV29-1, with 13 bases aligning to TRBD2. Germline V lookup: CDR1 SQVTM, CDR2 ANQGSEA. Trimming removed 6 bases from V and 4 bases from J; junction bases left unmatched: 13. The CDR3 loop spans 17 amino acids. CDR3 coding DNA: TGCAGCGTCATCACTCAGAGAACTAGCGGGAGGGCAGATACGCAGTATTTT. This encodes CSVITQRTSGRADTQYF.

CDR3: CAWGKPGLASYEQYF. DNA for the CDR3: TGTGCCTGGGGGAAGCCGGGACTAGCCTCCTACGAGCAGTACTTC. The chain joins TRBV30 to TRBJ2-7; 9 bases are shared with TRBD2. The CDR3 extends over 15 amino acids. Germline values: CDR1 GTSNPN, CDR2 SVGIG (reference sequence). The V gene end was trimmed by 5 bases and the J gene end by 0 bases; junction bases not matched to a gene: 8.

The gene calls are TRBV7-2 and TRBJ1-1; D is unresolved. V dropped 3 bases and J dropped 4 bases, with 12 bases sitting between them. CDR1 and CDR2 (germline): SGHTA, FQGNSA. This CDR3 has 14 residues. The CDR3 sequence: CASSFDTSSTEAFF. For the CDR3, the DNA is TGTGCCAGCAGCTTCGACACCAGCTCCACTGAAGCTTTCTTT.

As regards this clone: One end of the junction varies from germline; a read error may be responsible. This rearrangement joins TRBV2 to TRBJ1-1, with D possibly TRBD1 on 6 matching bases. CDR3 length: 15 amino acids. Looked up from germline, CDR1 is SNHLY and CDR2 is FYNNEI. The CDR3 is CAGSEEGGMNTEAFF. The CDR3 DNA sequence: TGTGCCGGCAGTGAAGAGGGGGGCATGAACACTGAAGCTTTCTTT. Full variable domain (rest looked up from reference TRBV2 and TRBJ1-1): EPEVTQTPSHQVTQMGQEVILRCVPISNHLYFYWYRQILGQKVEFLVSFYNNEISEKSEIFDDQFSVERPDGSNFTLKIRSTKLEDSAMYFCAGSEEGGMNTEAFFGQGTRLTVV.

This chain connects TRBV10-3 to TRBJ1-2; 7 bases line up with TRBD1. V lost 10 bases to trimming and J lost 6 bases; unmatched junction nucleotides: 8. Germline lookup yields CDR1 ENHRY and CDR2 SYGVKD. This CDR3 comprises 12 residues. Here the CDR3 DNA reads TGTGCCAGCCAGGGGGTGTCAGATGGCTACACCTTC. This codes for CASQGVSDGYTF.

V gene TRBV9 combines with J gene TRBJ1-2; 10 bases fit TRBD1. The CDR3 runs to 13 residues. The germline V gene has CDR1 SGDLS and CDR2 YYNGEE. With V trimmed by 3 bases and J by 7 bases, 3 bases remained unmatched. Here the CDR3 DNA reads TGTGCCAGCAGCGGACAGGGGGCGCTTGGCTACACCTTC. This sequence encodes CASSGQGALGYTF. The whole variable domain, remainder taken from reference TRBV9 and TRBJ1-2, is DSGVTQTPKHLITATGQRVTLRCSPRSGDLSVYWYQQSLDQGLQFLIQYYNGEERAKGNILERFSAQQFPDLHSELNLSSLELGDSALYFCASSGQGALGYTFGSGTRLTVV.

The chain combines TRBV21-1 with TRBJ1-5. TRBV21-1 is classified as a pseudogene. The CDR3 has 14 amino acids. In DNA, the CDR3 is TGTGCCAGCCCCGGTACCAATAGCAATCAGCCCCAGCATTTT. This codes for CASPGTNSNQPQHF.

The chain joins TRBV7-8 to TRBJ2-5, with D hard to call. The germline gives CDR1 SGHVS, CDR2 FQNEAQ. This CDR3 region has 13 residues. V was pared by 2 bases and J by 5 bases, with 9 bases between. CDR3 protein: CASSLRVLETQYF. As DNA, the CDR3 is TGTGCCAGCAGCTTAAGGGTCCTGGAGACCCAGTACTTC.

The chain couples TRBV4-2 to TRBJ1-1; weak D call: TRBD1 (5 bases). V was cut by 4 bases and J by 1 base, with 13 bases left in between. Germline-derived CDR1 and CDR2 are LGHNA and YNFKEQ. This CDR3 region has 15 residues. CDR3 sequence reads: CASSPAGSKNTEAFF. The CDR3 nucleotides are TGTGCCAGCAGCCCAGCAGGGTCAAAGAACACTGAAGCTTTCTTT.

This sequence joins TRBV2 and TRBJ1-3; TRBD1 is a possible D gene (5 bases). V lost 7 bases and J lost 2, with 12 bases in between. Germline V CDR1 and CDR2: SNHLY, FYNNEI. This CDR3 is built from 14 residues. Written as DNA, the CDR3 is TGTGCCAGCAACTTGAGGGGTGCTGGAAACACCATATATTTT. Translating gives CASNLRGAGNTIYF.

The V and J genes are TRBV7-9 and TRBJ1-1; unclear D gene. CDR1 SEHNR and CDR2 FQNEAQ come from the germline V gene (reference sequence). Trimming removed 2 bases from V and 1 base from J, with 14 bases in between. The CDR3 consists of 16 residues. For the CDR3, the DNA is TGTGCCAGCAGCTTATCCCATCTAGGTAGGAACACTGAAGCTTTCTTT. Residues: CASSLSHLGRNTEAFF.

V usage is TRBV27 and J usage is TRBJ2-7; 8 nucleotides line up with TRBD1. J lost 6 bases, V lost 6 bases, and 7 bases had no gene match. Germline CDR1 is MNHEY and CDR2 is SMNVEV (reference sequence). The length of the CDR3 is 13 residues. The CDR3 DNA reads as TGTGCCAGCAGGAGGACAGGGAACGGCGAGCAGTACTTC. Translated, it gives CASRRTGNGEQYF.

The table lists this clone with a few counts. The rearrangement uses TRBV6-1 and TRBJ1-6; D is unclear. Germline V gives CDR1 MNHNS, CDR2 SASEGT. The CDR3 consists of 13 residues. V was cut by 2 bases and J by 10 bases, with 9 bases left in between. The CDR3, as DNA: TGTGCCAGCAGTGAATACTTCTGGTCACCCCTCCACTTT. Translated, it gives CASSEYFWSPLHF.

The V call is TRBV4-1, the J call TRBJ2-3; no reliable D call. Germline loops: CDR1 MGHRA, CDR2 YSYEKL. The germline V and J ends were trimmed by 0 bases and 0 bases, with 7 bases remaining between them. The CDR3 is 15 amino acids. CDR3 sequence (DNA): TGCGCCAGCAGCCAAGATCCGGCTAGCACAGATACGCAGTATTTT. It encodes CASSQDPASTDTQYF.

CDR3 bases: TGTGCCAGCAGTTCCCGAAGGAAGGGAGCCACTGAAGCTTTCTTT. The encoded protein is CASSSRRKGATEAFF. The chain joins TRBV28 to TRBJ1-1; D is unclear. Looked up from germline, CDR1 is MDHEN and CDR2 is SYDVKM. This CDR3 is built from 15 residues. With 4 bases removed from V and 4 bases from J, the gap between germline ends came to 16 bases.

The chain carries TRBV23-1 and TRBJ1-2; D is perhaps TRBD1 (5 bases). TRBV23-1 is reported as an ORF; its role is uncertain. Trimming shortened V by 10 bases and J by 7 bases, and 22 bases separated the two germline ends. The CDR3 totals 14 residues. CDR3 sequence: CATHDSPRGGGYTF. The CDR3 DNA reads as TGCGCCACCCACGACAGCCCGAGGGGAGGTGGCTACACCTTC.

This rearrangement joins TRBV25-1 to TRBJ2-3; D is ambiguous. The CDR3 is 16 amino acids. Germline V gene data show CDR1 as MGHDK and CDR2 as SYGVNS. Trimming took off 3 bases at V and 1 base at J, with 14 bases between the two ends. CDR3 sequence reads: CASSDQIAPGTDTQYF. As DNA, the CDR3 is TGTGCCAGCAGTGACCAAATAGCCCCAGGCACAGATACGCAGTATTTT.

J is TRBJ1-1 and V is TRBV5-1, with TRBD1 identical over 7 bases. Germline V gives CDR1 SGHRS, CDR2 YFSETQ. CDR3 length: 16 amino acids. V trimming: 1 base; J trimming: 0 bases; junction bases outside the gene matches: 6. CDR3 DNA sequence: TGCGCCAGCAGCTTGCGGACAGGACACTTGAACACTGAAGCTTTCTTT. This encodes CASSLRTGHLNTEAFF.

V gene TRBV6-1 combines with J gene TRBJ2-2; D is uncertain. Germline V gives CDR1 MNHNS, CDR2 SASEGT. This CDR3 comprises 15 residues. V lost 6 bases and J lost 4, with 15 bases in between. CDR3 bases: TGTGCCAGCAGCCCTTCCCCGACTTCCACCGGGGAGCTGTTTTTT. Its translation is CASSPSPTSTGELFF.

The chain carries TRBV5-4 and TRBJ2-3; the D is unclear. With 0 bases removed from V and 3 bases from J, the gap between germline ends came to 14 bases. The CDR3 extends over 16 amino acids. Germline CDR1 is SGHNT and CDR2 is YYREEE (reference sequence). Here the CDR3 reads CASSLVLGIGTDTQYF. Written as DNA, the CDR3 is TGTGCCAGCAGCTTGGTTCTGGGGATAGGAACAGATACGCAGTATTTT.

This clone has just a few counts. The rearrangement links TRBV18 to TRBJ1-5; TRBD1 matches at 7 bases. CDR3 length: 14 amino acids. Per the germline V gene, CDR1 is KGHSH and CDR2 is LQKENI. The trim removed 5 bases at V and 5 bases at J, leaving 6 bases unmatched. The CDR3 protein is CASSKAGGDQPQHF. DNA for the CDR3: TGTGCCAGCTCAAAGGCAGGGGGTGATCAGCCCCAGCATTTT.